This TCR beta chain was identified during a study of cytomegalovirus exposure and HLA in healthy donors. Looking at the study overall: Researchers previously reported finding roughly 120 million unique TCR beta sequences from roughly 200 million T cells.

Primers included in the PCR were 60 Vbeta and 13 Jbeta primers. TCRdb keeps only in-frame clones here, not all; method: immunoSEQ multiplex PCR. The table records 150,000 or so clones, roughly 74% of them present only once. CDR3 length: 17 residues. Germline V lookup: CDR1 SGHRS, CDR2 YFSETQ. V was pared by 3 bases and J by 0 bases, with 11 bases of the junction left unmatched. With regard to this clone: Antigen: not known.

Notes on the study in general: Three chains linked to CMV were shown in vitro to be specific for CMV antigens. A later analysis reportedly found fewer N-insertions in an Asian-associated ancestry cluster than the roughly 680-donor mean. Association with HLA alleles at 0.05 false discovery rate was found for around 17,000 TCR beta sequences in a later analysis.

J is TRBJ1-2 and V is TRBV5-1, with 7 bases fitting TRBD1. The source is a man in his late teens or twenties in good health and CMV-seronegative. Material: PBMCs. The CDR3 DNA is TGCGCCAGCAGCTCCTTTACAGGGGTTGGGGCTAACTATGGCTACACCTTC. It yields the protein CASSSFTGVGANYGYTF.